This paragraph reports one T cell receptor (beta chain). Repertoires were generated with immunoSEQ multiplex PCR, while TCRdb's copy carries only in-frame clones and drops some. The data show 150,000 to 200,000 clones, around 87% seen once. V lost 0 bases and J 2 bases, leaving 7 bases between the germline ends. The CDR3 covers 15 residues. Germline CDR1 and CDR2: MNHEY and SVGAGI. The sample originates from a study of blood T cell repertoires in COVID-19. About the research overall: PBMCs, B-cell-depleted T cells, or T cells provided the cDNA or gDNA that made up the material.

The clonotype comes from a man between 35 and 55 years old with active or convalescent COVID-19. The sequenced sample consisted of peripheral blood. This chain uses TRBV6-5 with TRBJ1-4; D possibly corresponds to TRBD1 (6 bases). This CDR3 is CASSYSGATNEKLFF. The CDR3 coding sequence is TGTGCCAGCAGTTACTCGGGGGCGACTAATGAAAAACTGTTTTTT.